The text below deals with one T cell receptor (beta chain). The sample belongs to a study of T cells in Graves' hyperthyroidism and ophthalmopathy. Germline V gives CDR1 SGHRS, CDR2 YFSETQ. With 2 bases removed from V and 0 bases from J, the gap between germline ends came to 8 bases. The CDR3 has 15 amino acids. Researchers amplified the TCR beta CDR3 regions from RNA transcripts. The HTBI primer set was used in a first-round RT-PCR of the TCR CDR3. MiXCR was run by TCRdb on the multiplex PCR reads, yielding one entry per CDR3 protein. The sample holds under 450,000 distinct CDR3 sequences, 15% to 17% seen once. Graves' hyperthyroidism was deemed stable given no ophthalmopathy progression within 18 months.

The sequence was obtained from a woman between 18 and 29 years old with Graves' hyperthyroidism. The sample taken for sequencing was blood. The chain employs TRBV5-1 and TRBJ2-2; D is unresolved. This chain's CDR3 is CASSLTEANTGELFF. The CDR3 DNA is TGCGCCAGCAGCTTAACGGAAGCGAACACCGGGGAGCTGTTTTTT.